This T cell receptor beta chain derives from a study of T-cell reconstitution after alpha-beta-depleted transplantation in children (dated by TCRdb to about 2016). Turning to the overall study: T-cell immune reconstitution after TCRalphabeta/CD19-depleted allogeneic hematopoietic cell transplantation in children was quantitatively tracked in the study by means of TCR repertoire profiling.

This clonotype came up once. What antigen it recognizes has not been identified. No quality values exist for individual bases; no much larger clone is one base distant. Weak support is all one read offers. Receptors were amplified or captured by PCR. TCRdb names Illumina HiSeq 2500 as the instrument used. TCR library preparation used molecular barcoding, with unique molecular identifiers applied to normalize quantification of the TCRbeta repertoire. TCRdb ran its own pipeline on the public reads, namely fastp trimming at Q25 and MiXCR clone calling, and kept in-frame beta chains. Duplicate CDR3 protein sequences are folded into a single record with the most common DNA and genes. Counted in this sample were about 610,000 distinct CDR3 sequences; about 10% of them appeared once. Approximately 4.1% of the sample is taken by the ten largest. In the germline V gene, CDR1 corresponds to MNHNS and CDR2 to SASEGT. The CDR3 covers 14 residues, taking in both the cysteine and the phenylalanine. Left in the record is the CDR3 DNA by itself, 42 bases read in frame from the first base. Compared with germline, V lacks 6 bases and J lacks 1 base; bases without a gene match: 4.

The chain was built from TRBV6-1 and TRBJ2-3; the central 7 bases match TRBD1. This receptor was obtained from a human donor who donated a stem cell graft to a child with acute myeloid leukemia. The starting material was PBMCs from the stem cell graft donor, obtained from the stem cell graft. The CDR3 here reads CASRTGQRTDTQYF. The DNA sequence is given as TGTGCCAGCAGGACGGGACAGCGCACAGATACGCAGTATTTT.